This note documents a single T cell receptor (beta chain) sequence. The CDR3 sequence is 14 residues long. V was pared by 0 bases and J by 0 bases, with 6 bases between. The germline gives CDR1 GTSNPN, CDR2 SVGIG (reference sequence). This sample was included in a study of shared clonotypes between healthy human individuals. Repertoires were generated with immunoSEQ multiplex PCR, while TCRdb's copy carries only in-frame clones and drops some. The table records around 700,000 clones, about two thirds of them present only once. Researchers partitioned CD4+ cells into CD45RA+ naive and CD45RA-negative memory subsets.

This receptor was obtained from a woman in her thirties in good health. The sample consisted of memory CD4+ T cells sorted from blood. Described subset: CD45RA-negative fraction. The rearrangement links TRBV30 to TRBJ1-5, with unresolved D. The CDR3 DNA is TGTGCCTGGAGTGTGCAGTATAGCAATCAGCCCCAGCATTTT. This sequence encodes CAWSVQYSNQPQHF.